These T cell receptor beta chains were read from a single sample in a study of shared clonotypes between healthy human individuals. The data were produced by immunoSEQ multiplex PCR, yet TCRdb's version contains in-frame clones alone and is incomplete. This sample has around 560,000 clones, with about 95% found just once. Sequencing was performed on naive CD8+ T cells sorted from blood. The source is a woman aged 25-40 years in good health. CDR3s include the opening cysteine and the closing phenylalanine or tryptophan. D genes are given only for firm matches. Rows may omit the clone size; those that give it use once, few, many or a size class.

D,V,size,J,DNA,CDR3
NA,TRBV23-1,NA,TRBJ1-4,TGCGCCAGCATCACCGCCGCCGGGGCAGCTAATGAAAAACTGTTTTTT,CASITAAGAANEKLFF
TRBD2,TRBV11-2,NA,TRBJ2-5,TGTGCCAGCAGCGAGGGTTGGACTAGCGGGAGGCACCAAGAGACCCAGTACTTC,CASSEGWTSGRHQETQYF
TRBD2,TRBV28,NA,TRBJ2-7,TGTGCCAGCATTTCTAGCGGGACATACGAGCAGTACTTC,CASISSGTYEQYF
NA,TRBV27,NA,TRBJ1-5,TGTGCCAGCAGTATGACGCACTATAGCAATCAGCCCCAGCATTTT,CASSMTHYSNQPQHF
NA,TRBV4-1,NA,TRBJ2-7,TGCGCCAGCAGCCTACCTGGGGTATCAAACTACGAGCAGTACTTC,CASSLPGVSNYEQYF
NA,TRBV9,NA,TRBJ2-1,TGTGCCAGCAGCGCCTGGCTGGGCGAGCAGTTCTTC,CASSAWLGEQFF
TRBD1,TRBV6-7,NA,TRBJ2-7,TGTGCCAGCAGAGCCGGGACAGAACCCTACGAGCAGTACTTC,CASRAGTEPYEQYF
TRBD1,TRBV10-3,NA,TRBJ1-2,TGTGCCATCAAGCCCCGGGACAGCGGATTTAATAATGGCTACACCTTC,CAIKPRDSGFNNGYTF
NA,TRBV4-1,NA,TRBJ1-2,TGCGCCAGCAGCCTCGCCCCCAACTATGGCTACACCTTC,CASSLAPNYGYTF
TRBD1,TRBV29-1,NA,TRBJ2-1,TGCAGCGTTGAACCCACGACAGGGTTAGGCAATGAGCAGTTCTTC,CSVEPTTGLGNEQFF
NA,TRBV6-5,NA,TRBJ2-7,TGTGCCAGCAGTTACTCCCAGGGTCAGGGTTACGAGCAGTACTTC,CASSYSQGQGYEQYF
TRBD2,TRBV7-9,NA,TRBJ2-1,TGTGCCAGCAGCACTACTAGCGGGAGTCAGGATGAGCAGTTCTTC,CASSTTSGSQDEQFF
TRBD2,TRBV15,once,TRBJ2-7,TGTGCCACCAGCCCGGCTAGCGGGTACGAGCAGTACTTC,CATSPASGYEQYF
TRBD1,TRBV28,NA,TRBJ1-2,TGTGCCAGCAGTTTAGGACAGGGCTATGGCTACACCTTC,CASSLGQGYGYTF
TRBD1,TRBV28,NA,TRBJ2-3,TGTGCCAGCAGTTGGACAGGGGACTACACAGATACGCAGTATTTT,CASSWTGDYTDTQYF
NA,TRBV4-1,NA,TRBJ1-2,TGCGCCAGCAGCCAAGGTGGAGACTACACCTTC,CASSQGGDYTF
NA,TRBV10-1,NA,TRBJ2-3,TGCGCCAGCAGTGATTTACCGGGAGGCACAGATACGCAGTATTTT,CASSDLPGGTDTQYF
NA,TRBV7-9,NA,TRBJ1-1,TGTGCCAGCAGCTTAAGCTTGGGGGGAAGGACTGAAGCTTTCTTT,CASSLSLGGRTEAFF
NA,TRBV28,few,TRBJ1-5,TGTGCCAGCAGTTACGATCAGCCCCAGCATTTT,CASSYDQPQHF
TRBD1,TRBV5-5,NA,TRBJ2-7,TGTGCCAGCAGCCCCAGGGACAGCCCCTACGAGCAGTACTTC,CASSPRDSPYEQYF
TRBD1,TRBV5-1,NA,TRBJ2-3,TGCGCCAGCACCAAGGACAGGGGGACAGATACGCAGTATTTT,CASTKDRGTDTQYF
NA,TRBV7-9,NA,TRBJ2-7,TGTGCCAGCAGCTTGGGGGGACGCTCCTACGAGCAGTACTTC,CASSLGGRSYEQYF
NA,TRBV7-8,NA,TRBJ1-5,TGTGCCAGCAGCTTAGGGTCAGGATCGGGCAATCAGCCCCAGCATTTT,CASSLGSGSGNQPQHF
TRBD2,TRBV27,NA,TRBJ2-1,TGTGCCAGCGGGACTAGCTCCTACAATGAGCAGTTCTTC,CASGTSSYNEQFF
NA,TRBV7-8,once,TRBJ1-2,TGTGCCAGCAGCTCTAGCCTAGCGGGGGGAAGGGGCTATGGCTACACCTTC,CASSSSLAGGRGYGYTF
TRBD2,TRBV4-1,NA,TRBJ2-7,TGCGCCAGCAGCCCCTCGGGGACTAGCGTTTCCTACGAGCAGTACTTC,CASSPSGTSVSYEQYF
NA,TRBV7-8,NA,TRBJ2-7,TGTGCCAGCAGCTCTGTGGGGTACGAGCAGTACTTC,CASSSVGYEQYF
TRBD2,TRBV7-8,NA,TRBJ2-3,TGTGCCAGCAGCGGACGACTAGCTGCGGATACGCAGTATTTT,CASSGRLAADTQYF
NA,TRBV28,NA,TRBJ2-7,TGTGCCAGCAGTTTCTGGGCCTTACCTTACTACGAGCAGTACTTC,CASSFWALPYYEQYF
NA,TRBV6-6,NA,TRBJ2-7,TGTGCCAGCAGTTACGAGGAAACTAGTCCATCCTACGAGCAGTACTTC,CASSYEETSPSYEQYF
TRBD1,TRBV6-6,NA,TRBJ1-1,TGTGCCAGCAGAGGGACAGCGCCAACTGAAGCTTTCTTT,CASRGTAPTEAFF
NA,TRBV19,NA,TRBJ2-7,TGTGCCAGTAGTATAGATCTCGAGGGGTACGAGCAGTACTTC,CASSIDLEGYEQYF
NA,TRBV7-9,NA,TRBJ2-1,TGTGCCAGCAGCTTAACCACAGCCTCCTACAATGAGCAGTTCTTC,CASSLTTASYNEQFF
TRBD1,TRBV30,NA,TRBJ2-5,TGTGCCTGGACGGACAGGGGCCTCGAGACCCAGTACTTC,CAWTDRGLETQYF
TRBD2,TRBV28,NA,TRBJ2-1,TGTGCCAGCAGTTTTCGCGGGAGTGAGTACAATGAGCAGTTCTTC,CASSFRGSEYNEQFF
NA,TRBV27,NA,TRBJ1-5,TGTGCCAGCAGTTTGGCGGGACCGAGCAATCAGCCCCAGCATTTT,CASSLAGPSNQPQHF
TRBD1,TRBV9,once,TRBJ1-2,TGTGCCAGCAGTGGGACAGGTCGGGGGGGCTACACCTTC,CASSGTGRGGYTF
NA,TRBV7-6,NA,TRBJ2-6,TGTGCCAGCAGCCCATTCACTGGGGCCAACGTCCTGACTTTC,CASSPFTGANVLTF
NA,TRBV10-1,NA,TRBJ2-3,TGCGCCAGCAGTGGTTCGAGGGACACAACCACAGATACGCAGTATTTT,CASSGSRDTTTDTQYF
NA,TRBV27,NA,TRBJ1-2,TGTGCCAGCAGTTTCGGGGGGGCTTCTACCTATGGCTACACCTTC,CASSFGGASTYGYTF
TRBD1,TRBV28,NA,TRBJ2-1,TGTGCCAGCAGTTCACAGGGGAATGAGCAGTTCTTC,CASSSQGNEQFF
NA,TRBV28,NA,TRBJ2-6,TGTGCCAGCAGTCTAGTGAGGGGGAGGCCCTCTGGGGCCAACGTCCTGACTTTC,CASSLVRGRPSGANVLTF
TRBD2,TRBV27,NA,TRBJ2-7,TGTGCCAGCAGTCTGGGGACTAGCGGGAGGGGCGAGCAGTACTTC,CASSLGTSGRGEQYF
TRBD1,TRBV19,NA,TRBJ2-3,TGTGCCAGTAGTCCCCGACAGGGGGCGGAGGCAGATACGCAGTATTTT,CASSPRQGAEADTQYF
NA,TRBV6-5,NA,TRBJ2-1,TGTGCCAGCAGTTACGACGACAGTGCCCCCGACAATGAGCAGTTCTTC,CASSYDDSAPDNEQFF
NA,TRBV19,few,TRBJ1-5,TGTGCCAGTAGTCCACCCGGGACATACAATCAGCCCCAGCATTTT,CASSPPGTYNQPQHF
NA,TRBV29-1,NA,TRBJ2-7,TGCAGCGTTGAAACCAGCTACTACGAGCAGTACTTC,CSVETSYYEQYF
TRBD2,TRBV27,NA,TRBJ2-7,TGTGCCAGCAGTTTTGCTGATAGCGGGAGTATCTACGAGCAGTACTTC,CASSFADSGSIYEQYF
NA,TRBV14,once,TRBJ2-7,TGTGCCAGCAGCCAAGATCCTAGCTGGATAGAGCAGTACTTC,CASSQDPSWIEQYF
NA,TRBV27,once,TRBJ2-7,TGTGCCACCGACGGCTACTGGGGCAGGGACTACGAGCAGTACTTC,CATDGYWGRDYEQYF
NA,TRBV28,NA,TRBJ1-2,TGTGCCACTTCAGGGAAATCTGGAGCTAACTATGGCTACACCTTC,CATSGKSGANYGYTF
NA,TRBV19,NA,TRBJ2-1,TGTGCCAGTAGTCCCGGGACTCGACAACTCCCTATCGATGAGCAGTTCTTC,CASSPGTRQLPIDEQFF
NA,TRBV5-4,NA,TRBJ1-2,TGTGCCAGCAGCTTGGGCAGGTTACAAGCTGGCTACACCTTC,CASSLGRLQAGYTF
TRBD1,TRBV10-1,NA,TRBJ2-7,TGCGCCAGCAGTGAGTCGACAGGGAAGGGCTACGAGCAGTACTTC,CASSESTGKGYEQYF
NA,TRBV14,NA,TRBJ1-1,TGTGCCAGCAGCCAAGACAGGGAGATGATGAACACTGAAGCTTTCTTT,CASSQDREMMNTEAFF
TRBD2,TRBV29-1,NA,TRBJ2-7,TGCAGCGTGGAGGGGACTAGCGGGACAACCTACGAGCAGTACTTC,CSVEGTSGTTYEQYF
TRBD1,TRBV15,NA,TRBJ1-3,TGTGCCACCAGCATGTGGACAGGTAACACCATATATTTT,CATSMWTGNTIYF